The 18 T cell receptor beta chains in this list originate from one sample, sequenced in a study of blood T cells in healthy people across ages. A second PCR of roughly 7 to 11 cycles used a sample-barcoded 5' primer and a J-beta primer mix. Via MiXCR, TCRdb re-called the 5' RACE reads, giving one row per CDR3 protein. This table holds 700,000 to 950,000 distinct CDR3 sequences, around 40% found once. Sequenced material: blood. These receptors were collected from a woman aged 55 to 70 in good health.

This clonotype was seen more than once but under ten times. The V and J genes are TRBV6-5 and TRBJ2-5; 9 bases are shared with TRBD1. Germline CDR1 MNHEY, CDR2 SVGAGI. The CDR3 totals 15 residues. The J segment lost 5 bases and the V segment lost 1 base, leaving 5 bases of the junction unmatched. The CDR3 protein is CASSYLDRGFETQYF. DNA for the CDR3: TGTGCCAGCAGTTACTTGGACAGGGGATTCGAGACCCAGTACTTC.

This sequence joins TRBV7-6 and TRBJ1-4; 8 bases are shared with TRBD1. CDR3 size: 15 residues. V trimming: 5 bases; J trimming: 3 bases; junction bases outside the gene matches: 5. Per germline, CDR1 SGHVS and CDR2 FNYEAQ. CDR3 coding DNA: TGTGCCAGCAGCGCCGGACAGGGAGCTAATGAAAAACTGTTTTTT. Amino acid sequence: CASSAGQGANEKLFF. Drawing the rest from reference TRBV7-6 and TRBJ1-4, the complete variable domain is GAGVSQSPRYKVTKRGQDVALRCDPISGHVSLYWYRQALGQGPEFLTYFNYEAQQDKSGLPNDRFSAERPEGSISTLTIQRTEQRDSAMYRCASSAGQGANEKLFFGSGTQLSVL.

This sequence joins TRBV7-9 and TRBJ2-3, with TRBD2 identical over 15 bases. This CDR3 is built from 20 residues. Germline V CDR1 and CDR2: SEHNR, FQNEAQ (reference sequence). V dropped 0 bases and J dropped 0; count of bases not matched to a gene: 7. CDR3 sequence: CASSLAWGLAGGPSTDTQYF. Written as DNA, the CDR3 is TGTGCCAGCAGCTTAGCGTGGGGACTAGCGGGGGGACCGAGCACAGATACGCAGTATTTT.

In its sample, this clonotype was seen a few times. This chain's CDR3 is CASSGTSGRVLSTDTQYF. The CDR3 DNA is TGTGCCAGCAGCGGAACTAGCGGGAGGGTTCTAAGCACAGATACGCAGTATTTT. The gene calls are TRBV9 and TRBJ2-3; TRBD2 matches 13 bases. Trimming took 3 bases from V and 0 from J; bases not matched to a gene: 7. CDR1 is SGDLS and CDR2 is YYNGEE in the germline V gene. This CDR3 is built from 18 residues.

The rearrangement joins TRBV20-1 to TRBJ2-7; 8 bases agree with TRBD2. CDR1 is DFQATT, CDR2 SNEGSKA, per germline (reference sequence). This CDR3 region has 12 residues. Trimming took 6 bases from V and 3 from J; bases not matched to a gene: 4. The CDR3 sequence: CSAQRGSYEQYF. As DNA, the CDR3 is TGCAGTGCCCAGCGGGGGAGCTACGAGCAGTACTTC.

V is TRBV7-9 and J is TRBJ2-5; 7 bases line up with TRBD1. The germline V gene encodes CDR1 SEHNR and CDR2 FQNEAQ (reference sequence). J gave up 2 bases and V 5 bases, and 5 bases lay outside the gene matches. The CDR3 has 14 amino acids. The CDR3 is CASSQDRDQETQYF. CDR3 DNA: TGTGCCAGCAGCCAAGACAGGGATCAAGAGACCCAGTACTTC.

This clonotype turned up a few times. CDR3 DNA: TGTGCCAGCAGTTACCCGGGACAGGGTCAGGAGACCCAGTACTTC. It encodes CASSYPGQGQETQYF. The chain links TRBV6-6 to TRBJ2-5, with 9 bases fitting TRBD1. CDR3 length: 15 residues. Looked up from germline, CDR1 is MNHNY and CDR2 is SVGAGI (reference sequence). The J segment lost 5 bases and the V segment lost 2 bases, leaving 6 bases of the junction unmatched.

The table lists this clonotype with a few counts. A much larger clone differs by one base, so this may be a read error. This sequence joins TRBV7-2 and TRBJ1-5, with 8 bases matching TRBD1. The trim removed 5 bases at V and 1 base at J, leaving 4 bases unmatched. The CDR3 contains 15 residues. The V gene's germline CDR1 is SGHTA and CDR2 FQGNSA. As DNA, the CDR3 is TGTGCCAGCAGCGGACAGGGCACCAGCAATCAGCCCCAGCATTTT. Translating it yields CASSGQGTSNQPQHF.

This chain connects TRBV7-2 to TRBJ2-5, with 14 positions matching TRBD2. J was trimmed by 11 bases and V by 5 bases; bases with no gene match: 13. Looked up from germline, CDR1 is SGHTA and CDR2 is FQGNSA. The CDR3 spans 16 residues. In DNA, the CDR3 is TGTGCCAGCAGCCTGTCGAGGACTAGCGGGGGGAATGAGCAGTACTTC. It is translated as CASSLSRTSGGNEQYF.

V and J are TRBV7-2 and TRBJ2-7; 8 nucleotides line up with TRBD2. The V gene end was trimmed by 9 bases and the J gene end by 7 bases; junction bases not matched to a gene: 23. This CDR3 region has 17 residues. Germline loops: CDR1 SGHTA, CDR2 FQGNSA. The CDR3 nucleotides are TGTGCCAGTTATTACCCCAGCGGGAGTGGTTCCTACAATGAGCAGTACTTC. Its protein is CASYYPSGSGSYNEQYF.

V usage is TRBV27 and J usage is TRBJ2-1; D is ambiguous. CDR3 length equals 16 residues. Deletions cut 8 bases from V and 0 bases from J, with 17 bases between. Germline V gene data show CDR1 as MNHEY and CDR2 as SMNVEV (reference sequence). As DNA, the CDR3 is TGTGCCAGCGCTGGGTGGCTTCCCATCTCCTACAATGAGCAGTTCTTC. Protein product: CASAGWLPISYNEQFF.

The chain links TRBV7-2 to TRBJ2-4; D perhaps matches TRBD1 (5 bases). TRBJ2-7 matches the DNA end more closely, so the J call is doubtful. Germline assignment: CDR1 SGHTA and CDR2 FQGNSA. The CDR3 is made up of 13 amino acids. As DNA, the CDR3 is TGTGCCAGCAGCTACAGGTTCTCCTACGAGCAGTACTTC. This sequence encodes CASSYRFSYEQYF.

This clonotype was seen a handful of times. The V and J genes are TRBV7-2 and TRBJ2-1; 7 nucleotides agree with TRBD2. J gave up 7 bases and V 0 bases, and 3 bases lay outside the gene matches. From germline, CDR1 is SGHTA and CDR2 FQGNSA. This CDR3 contains 14 residues. CDR3 DNA: TGTGCCAGCAGCTTAGCGGGGGGGATAAATGAGCAGTTCTTC. Protein: CASSLAGGINEQFF.

This clonotype was observed once. This chain connects TRBV7-9 to TRBJ2-4; 12 bases are a match to TRBD2. The J call is in doubt because the DNA end fits TRBJ2-5 better. The CDR3 extends over 16 amino acids. The germline V gene has CDR1 SEHNR and CDR2 FQNEAQ (reference sequence). The CDR3: CASSPTSGSGRETQYF. Written as DNA, the CDR3 is TGTGCCAGCAGTCCGACTAGCGGGAGTGGGAGGGAGACCCAGTACTTC.

The V and J genes are TRBV12-3 or TRBV12-4 and TRBJ1-5, with a tentative D call TRBD1 (6 bases). The length of the CDR3 is 15 residues. Trimming cost V 5 bases and J 4 bases, with 15 bases left between them. The CDR3 protein is CASSLGTPTNQPQHF. CDR3 sequence (DNA): TGTGCCAGCAGTCTAGGGACACCTACTAATCAGCCCCAGCATTTT.

With respect to this clonotype: One end of the junction varies from germline; a read error may be responsible. The chain employs TRBV12-3 or TRBV12-4 and TRBJ1-6; D gene uncertain. This CDR3 is 12 amino acids long. The CDR3 DNA is TGTGTCAGCAGCGCGGTCAATTCACCCCTCCACTTT. Translation: CVSSAVNSPLHF.

The chain is built from TRBV11-2 and TRBJ1-1; D remains ambiguous. The CDR3 is 15 residues long. Per germline, CDR1 SGHAT and CDR2 FQNNGV. V was clipped by 0 bases and J by 4 bases, with 12 bases between them. CDR3 in DNA: TGTGCCAGCAGCTTAGATTCCGGGATCGGCACTGAAGCTTTCTTT. Translation gives CASSLDSGIGTEAFF.

The DNA of the CDR3 is TGCAGTGCCCCTCCGCCCGTCAGGGGTGGCACTGAAGCTTTCTTT. As protein: CSAPPPVRGGTEAFF. V usage is TRBV20-1 and J usage is TRBJ1-1; perhaps TRBD1 as D (6 bases). Germline CDR1 reads DFQATT; CDR2 reads SNEGSKA (reference sequence). The CDR3 runs 15 residues. Deletions cut 6 bases from V and 4 bases from J, with 21 bases between.